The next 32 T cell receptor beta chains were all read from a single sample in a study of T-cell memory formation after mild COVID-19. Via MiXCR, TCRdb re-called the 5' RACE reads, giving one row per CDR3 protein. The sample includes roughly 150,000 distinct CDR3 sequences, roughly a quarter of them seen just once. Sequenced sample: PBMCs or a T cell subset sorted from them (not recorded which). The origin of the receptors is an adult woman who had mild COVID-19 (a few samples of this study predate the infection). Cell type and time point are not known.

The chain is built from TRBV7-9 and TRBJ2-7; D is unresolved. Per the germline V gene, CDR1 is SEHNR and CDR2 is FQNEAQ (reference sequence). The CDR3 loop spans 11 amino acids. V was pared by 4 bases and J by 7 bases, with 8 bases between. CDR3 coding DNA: TGTGCCAGCAGCTCTCCCGGGGAGCAGTACTTC. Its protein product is CASSSPGEQYF. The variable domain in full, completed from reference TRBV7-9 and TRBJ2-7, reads DTGVSQNPRHKITKRGQNVTFRCDPISEHNRLYWYRQTLGQGPEFLTYFQNEAQLEKSRLLSDRFSAERPKGSFSTLEIQRTEQGDSAMYLCASSSPGEQYFGPGTRLTVT.

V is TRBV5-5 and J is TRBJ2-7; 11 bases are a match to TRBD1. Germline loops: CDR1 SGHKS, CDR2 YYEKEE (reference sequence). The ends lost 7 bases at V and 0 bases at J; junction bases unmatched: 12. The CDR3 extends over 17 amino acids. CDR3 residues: CASGRPTGTGGSYEQYF. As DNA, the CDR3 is TGTGCCAGCGGACGACCCACCGGGACAGGGGGCTCCTACGAGCAGTACTTC.

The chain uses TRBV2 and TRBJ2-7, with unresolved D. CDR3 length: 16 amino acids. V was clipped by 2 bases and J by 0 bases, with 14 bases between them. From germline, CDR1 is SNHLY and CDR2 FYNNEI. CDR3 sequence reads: CASSEPRLYNSYEQYF. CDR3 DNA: TGTGCCAGCAGTGAACCCCGACTGTACAACTCCTACGAGCAGTACTTC.

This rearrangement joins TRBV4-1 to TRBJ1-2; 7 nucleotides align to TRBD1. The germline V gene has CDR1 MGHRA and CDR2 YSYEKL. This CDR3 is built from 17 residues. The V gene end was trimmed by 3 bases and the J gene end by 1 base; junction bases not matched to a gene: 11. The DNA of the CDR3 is TGCGCCAGCAGCCAGGATCCGTCCGGGACAGATAACTATGGCTACACCTTC. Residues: CASSQDPSGTDNYGYTF.

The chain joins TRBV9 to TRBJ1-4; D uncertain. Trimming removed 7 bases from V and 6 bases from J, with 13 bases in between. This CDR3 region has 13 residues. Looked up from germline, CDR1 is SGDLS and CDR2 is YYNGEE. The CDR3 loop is CASRQEGDEKLFF. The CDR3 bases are TGTGCCAGCCGCCAAGAGGGTGATGAAAAACTGTTTTTT.

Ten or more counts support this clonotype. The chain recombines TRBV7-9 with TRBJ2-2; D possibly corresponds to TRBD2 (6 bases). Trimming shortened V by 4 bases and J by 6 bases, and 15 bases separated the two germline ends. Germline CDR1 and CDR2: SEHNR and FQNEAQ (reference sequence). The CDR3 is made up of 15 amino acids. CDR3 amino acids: CASSSPGGVAGELFF. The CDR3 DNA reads TGTGCCAGCAGCTCCCCTGGCGGGGTAGCCGGGGAGCTGTTTTTT.

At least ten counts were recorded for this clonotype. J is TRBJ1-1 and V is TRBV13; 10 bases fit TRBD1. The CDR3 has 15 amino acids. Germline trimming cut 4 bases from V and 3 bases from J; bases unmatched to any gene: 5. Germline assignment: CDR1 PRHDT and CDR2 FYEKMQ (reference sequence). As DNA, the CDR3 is TGTGCCAGCAGCTCGACCGGGACAGGGGACACTGAAGCTTTCTTT. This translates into CASSSTGTGDTEAFF. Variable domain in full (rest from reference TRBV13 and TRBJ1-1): AAGVIQSPRHLIKEKRETATLKCYPIPRHDTVYWYQQGPGQDPQFLISFYEKMQSDKGSIPDRFSAQQFSDYHSELNMSSLELGDSALYFCASSSTGTGDTEAFFGQGTRLTVV.

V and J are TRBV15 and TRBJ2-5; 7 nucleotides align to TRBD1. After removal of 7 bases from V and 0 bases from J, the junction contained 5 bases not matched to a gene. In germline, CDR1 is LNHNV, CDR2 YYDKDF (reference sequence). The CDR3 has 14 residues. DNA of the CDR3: TGTGCCACCAAGGACAGGAGCAACCAAGAGACCCAGTACTTC. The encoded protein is CATKDRSNQETQYF.

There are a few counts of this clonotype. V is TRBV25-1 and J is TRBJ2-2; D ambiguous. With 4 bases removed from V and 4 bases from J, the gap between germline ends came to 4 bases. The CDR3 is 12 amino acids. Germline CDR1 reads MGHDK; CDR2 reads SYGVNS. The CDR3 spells CASSVPTGELFF. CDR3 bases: TGTGCCAGCAGTGTACCCACCGGGGAGCTGTTTTTT.

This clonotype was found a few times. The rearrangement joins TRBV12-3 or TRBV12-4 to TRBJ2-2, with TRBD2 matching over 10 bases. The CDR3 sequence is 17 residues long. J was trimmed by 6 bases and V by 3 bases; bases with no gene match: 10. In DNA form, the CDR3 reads TGTGCCAGCAGTTTTTCGGGGCTAGCGGGAGAGTCCGGGGAGCTGTTTTTT. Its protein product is CASSFSGLAGESGELFF.

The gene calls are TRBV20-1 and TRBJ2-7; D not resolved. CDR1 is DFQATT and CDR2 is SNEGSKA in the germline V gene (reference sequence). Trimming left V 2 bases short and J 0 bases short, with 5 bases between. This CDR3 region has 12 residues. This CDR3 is CSARFRSYEQYF. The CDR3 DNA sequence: TGCAGTGCTAGATTCCGCTCCTACGAGCAGTACTTC.

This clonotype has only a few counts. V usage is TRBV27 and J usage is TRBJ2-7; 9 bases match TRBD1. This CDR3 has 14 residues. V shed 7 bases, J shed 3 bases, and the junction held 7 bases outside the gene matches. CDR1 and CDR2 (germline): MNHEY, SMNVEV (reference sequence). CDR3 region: CASNAGTGIYEQYF. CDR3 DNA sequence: TGTGCCAGCAATGCCGGGACAGGGATCTACGAGCAGTACTTC.

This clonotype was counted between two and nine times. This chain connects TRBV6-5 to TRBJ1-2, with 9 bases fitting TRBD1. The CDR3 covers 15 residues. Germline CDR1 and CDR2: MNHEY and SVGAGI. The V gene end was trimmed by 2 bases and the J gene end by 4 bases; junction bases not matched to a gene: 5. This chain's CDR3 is CASSYRDRVGYGYTF. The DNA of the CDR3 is TGTGCCAGCAGTTACCGGGACAGGGTCGGCTATGGCTACACCTTC.

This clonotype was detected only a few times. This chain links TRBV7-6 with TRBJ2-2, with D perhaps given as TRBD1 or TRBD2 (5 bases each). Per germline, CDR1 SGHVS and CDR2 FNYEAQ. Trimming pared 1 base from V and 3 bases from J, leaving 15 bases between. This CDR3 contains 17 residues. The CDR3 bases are TGTGCCAGCAGCTTAGGAGGGGCGACGGGGTACACCGGGGAGCTGTTTTTT. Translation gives CASSLGGATGYTGELFF.

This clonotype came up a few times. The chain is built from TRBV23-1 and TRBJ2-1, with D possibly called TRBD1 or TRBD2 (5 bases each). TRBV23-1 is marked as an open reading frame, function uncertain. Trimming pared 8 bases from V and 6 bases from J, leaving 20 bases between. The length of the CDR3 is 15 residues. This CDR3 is CASYSRAQRGNEQFF. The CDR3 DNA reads TGCGCCAGCTACAGCCGGGCCCAGAGGGGCAATGAGCAGTTCTTC.

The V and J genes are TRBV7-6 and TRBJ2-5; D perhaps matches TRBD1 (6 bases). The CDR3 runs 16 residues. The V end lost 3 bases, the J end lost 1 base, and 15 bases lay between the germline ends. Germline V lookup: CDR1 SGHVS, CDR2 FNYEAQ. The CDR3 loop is CASSFTSSGVQETQYF. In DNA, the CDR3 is TGTGCCAGCAGCTTCACCTCTTCAGGGGTCCAAGAGACCCAGTACTTC. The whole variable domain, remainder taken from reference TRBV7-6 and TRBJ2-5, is GAGVSQSPRYKVTKRGQDVALRCDPISGHVSLYWYRQALGQGPEFLTYFNYEAQQDKSGLPNDRFSAERPEGSISTLTIQRTEQRDSAMYRCASSFTSSGVQETQYFGPGTRLLVL.

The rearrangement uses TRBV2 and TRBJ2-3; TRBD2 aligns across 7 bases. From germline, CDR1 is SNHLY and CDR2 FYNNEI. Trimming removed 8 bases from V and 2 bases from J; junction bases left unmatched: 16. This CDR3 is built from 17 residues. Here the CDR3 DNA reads TGTGCCAGCCCACACCGGTGGGGGGGGTTCTTCACAGATACGCAGTATTTT. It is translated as CASPHRWGGFFTDTQYF.

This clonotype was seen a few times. CDR3 coding DNA: TGTGCCAGCAGCGTAGCAGGGACAGCGTACGAGCAGTACTTC. Its protein product is CASSVAGTAYEQYF. The chain has TRBV9 and TRBJ2-7; TRBD1 matches at 7 bases. Germline assignment: CDR1 SGDLS and CDR2 YYNGEE. The CDR3 totals 14 residues. V lost 0 bases, J lost 4 bases, and 4 bases stayed unmatched.

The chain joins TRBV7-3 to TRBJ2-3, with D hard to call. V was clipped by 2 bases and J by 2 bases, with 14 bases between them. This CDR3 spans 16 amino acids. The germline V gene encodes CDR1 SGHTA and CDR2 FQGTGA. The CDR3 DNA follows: TGTGCCAGCAGCTTAGGCGACGGTTGGGACACAGATACGCAGTATTTT. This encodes CASSLGDGWDTDTQYF.

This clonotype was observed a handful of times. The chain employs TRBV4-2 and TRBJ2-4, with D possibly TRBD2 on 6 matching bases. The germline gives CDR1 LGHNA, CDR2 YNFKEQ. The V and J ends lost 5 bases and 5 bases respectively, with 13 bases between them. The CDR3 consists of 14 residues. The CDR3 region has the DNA TGTGCCAGCAGCGCTCTGGAGGGCGAAAACATTCAGTACTTC. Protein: CASSALEGENIQYF.

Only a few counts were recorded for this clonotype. DNA of the CDR3: TGTGCCAGCAGCGTAGGGTCGGGAGGCGAGCAGTACTTC. It encodes CASSVGSGGEQYF. J is TRBJ2-7 and V is TRBV9; 7 bases fit TRBD2. Losses at the gene ends were 0 bases for V and 6 bases for J; bases not matched to a gene: 3. Germline lookup yields CDR1 SGDLS and CDR2 YYNGEE. CDR3 size: 13 residues.

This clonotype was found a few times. The CDR3 bases are TGTGCCATCAGTGATTCCATTAATAGTCACTATGGCTACACCTTC. Protein product: CAISDSINSHYGYTF. This sequence joins TRBV10-3 and TRBJ1-2, with D unclear. Deletions cut 3 bases from V and 3 bases from J, with 14 bases between. The CDR3 runs to 15 residues. Germline values: CDR1 ENHRY, CDR2 SYGVKD.

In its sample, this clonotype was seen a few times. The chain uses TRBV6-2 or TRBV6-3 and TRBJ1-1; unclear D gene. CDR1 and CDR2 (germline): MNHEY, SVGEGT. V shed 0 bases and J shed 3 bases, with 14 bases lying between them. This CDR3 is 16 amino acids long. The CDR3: CASSYSPTFLDTEAFF. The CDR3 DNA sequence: TGTGCCAGCAGTTACTCGCCAACATTCCTCGACACTGAAGCTTTCTTT.

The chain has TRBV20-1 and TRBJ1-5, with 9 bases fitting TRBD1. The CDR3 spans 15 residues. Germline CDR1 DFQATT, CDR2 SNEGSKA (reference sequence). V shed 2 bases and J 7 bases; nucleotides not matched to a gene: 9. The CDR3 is CSARPGQGIGQPQHF. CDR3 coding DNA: TGCAGTGCTAGACCTGGACAGGGGATCGGCCAGCCCCAGCATTTT.

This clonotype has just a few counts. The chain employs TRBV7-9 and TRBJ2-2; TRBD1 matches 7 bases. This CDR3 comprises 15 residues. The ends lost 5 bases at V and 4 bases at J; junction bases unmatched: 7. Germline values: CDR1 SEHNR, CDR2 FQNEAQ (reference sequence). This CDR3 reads CASSPRDSSTGELFF. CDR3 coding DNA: TGTGCCAGCAGCCCTCGGGACAGTTCCACCGGGGAGCTGTTTTTT.

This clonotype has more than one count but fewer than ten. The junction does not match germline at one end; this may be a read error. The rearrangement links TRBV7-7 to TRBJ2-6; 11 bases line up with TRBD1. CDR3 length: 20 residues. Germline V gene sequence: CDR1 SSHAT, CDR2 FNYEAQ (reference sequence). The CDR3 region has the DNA TGTGCTAGCAGCTTAGGTCCGAGGACAGGGGGCTTCTCTGGGGCCAACGTCCTGACTTTC. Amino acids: CASSLGPRTGGFSGANVLTF.

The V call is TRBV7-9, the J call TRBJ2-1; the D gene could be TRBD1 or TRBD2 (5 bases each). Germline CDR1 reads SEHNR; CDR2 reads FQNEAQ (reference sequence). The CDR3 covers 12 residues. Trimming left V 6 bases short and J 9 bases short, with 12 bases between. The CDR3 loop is CASSPAGTEQFF. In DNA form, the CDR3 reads TGTGCCAGCAGTCCCGCTGGGACTGAGCAGTTCTTC. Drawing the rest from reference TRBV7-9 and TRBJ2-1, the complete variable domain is DTGVSQNPRHKITKRGQNVTFRCDPISEHNRLYWYRQTLGQGPEFLTYFQNEAQLEKSRLLSDRFSAERPKGSFSTLEIQRTEQGDSAMYLCASSPAGTEQFFGPGTRLTVL.

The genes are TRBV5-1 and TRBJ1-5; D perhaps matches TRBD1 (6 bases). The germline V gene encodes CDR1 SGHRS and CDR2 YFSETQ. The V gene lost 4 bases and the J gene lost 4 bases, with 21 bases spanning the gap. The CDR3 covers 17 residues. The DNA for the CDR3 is TGCGCCAGCAGCGCCGAAGGGCCAGGGGCAGGGAATCAGCCCCAGCATTTT. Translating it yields CASSAEGPGAGNQPQHF.

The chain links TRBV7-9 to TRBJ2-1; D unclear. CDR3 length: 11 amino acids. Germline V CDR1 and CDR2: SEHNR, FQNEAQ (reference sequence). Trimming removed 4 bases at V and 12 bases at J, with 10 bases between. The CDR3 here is CASSSRVWQFF. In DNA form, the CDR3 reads TGTGCCAGCAGCTCCCGGGTATGGCAGTTCTTC.

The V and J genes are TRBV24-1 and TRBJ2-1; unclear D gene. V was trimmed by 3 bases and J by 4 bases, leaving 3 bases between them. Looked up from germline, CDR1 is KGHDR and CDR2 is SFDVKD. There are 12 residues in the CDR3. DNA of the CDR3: TGTGCCACCAGTGATCAATACAATGAGCAGTTCTTC. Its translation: CATSDQYNEQFF.

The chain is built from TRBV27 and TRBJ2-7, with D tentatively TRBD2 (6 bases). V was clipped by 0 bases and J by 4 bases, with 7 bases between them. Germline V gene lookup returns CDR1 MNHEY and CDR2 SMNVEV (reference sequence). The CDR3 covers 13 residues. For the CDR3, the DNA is TGTGCCAGCAGTTTATCACGGGGGTACGAGCAGTACTTC. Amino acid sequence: CASSLSRGYEQYF.

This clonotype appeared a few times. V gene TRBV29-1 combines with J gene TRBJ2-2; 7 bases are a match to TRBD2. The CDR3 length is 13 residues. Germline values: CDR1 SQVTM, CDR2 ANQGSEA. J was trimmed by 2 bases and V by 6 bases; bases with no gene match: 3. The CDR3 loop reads CSVTSSNTGELFF. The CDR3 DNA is TGCAGCGTGACTAGCTCAAACACCGGGGAGCTGTTTTTT.